Below, 20 T cell receptor beta chains from the same sample are listed, as sequenced in a study of identical twins. One entry per CDR3 protein, called by TCRdb with MiXCR from the 5' RACE reads. The sample has around 1.7 million distinct CDR3 sequences, less than 40% seen once. Sequencing was done on a sample of cord blood. All receptors come from a newborn girl in good health.

The V and J genes are TRBV5-1 and TRBJ2-2; D may match TRBD1 or TRBD2 (5 bases each). Trimming left V 3 bases short and J 2 bases short, with 5 bases between. CDR3 length equals 13 residues. Germline CDR1 is SGHRS and CDR2 is YFSETQ. CDR3 sequence reads: CASSWDNTGELFF. CDR3 DNA: TGCGCCAGCAGCTGGGACAACACCGGGGAGCTGTTTTTT. Looking up the rest from reference TRBV5-1 and TRBJ2-2 gives the full variable domain: KAGVTQTPRYLIKTRGQQVTLSCSPISGHRSVSWYQQTPGQGLQFLFEYFSETQRNKGNFPGRFSGRQFSNSRSEMNVSTLELGDSALYLCASSWDNTGELFFGEGSRLTVL.

The V gene is TRBV5-5, the J gene TRBJ2-5; 7 bases are a match to TRBD1. The DNA end favors TRBJ2-7, so the J call may be wrong. The length of the CDR3 is 15 residues. Germline assignment: CDR1 SGHKS and CDR2 YYEKEE (reference sequence). CDR3 protein: CASALGQSRGYEQYF. Here the CDR3 DNA reads TGTGCCAGCGCTTTGGGACAGTCGAGGGGCTACGAGCAGTACTTC.

This clonotype was seen a handful of times. This rearrangement joins TRBV5-1 to TRBJ1-4; D might be TRBD1 (6 bases). Germline CDR1 SGHRS, CDR2 YFSETQ. Trimming took off 0 bases at V and 7 bases at J, with 19 bases between the two ends. The CDR3 contains 17 residues. DNA of the CDR3: TGCGCCAGCAGCTTGGGCGCCGGGACCTCGACAGGTGAAAAACTGTTTTTT. This codes for CASSLGAGTSTGEKLFF.

As for this clonotype: One end of the junction fails to match germline, which may point to a read error. The chain couples TRBV2 to TRBJ2-1; TRBD2 matches 10 bases. CDR3 size: 14 residues. In germline, CDR1 is SNHLY, CDR2 FYNNEI. The CDR3 loop is CAGRVGTSVDEQFF. The CDR3 DNA reads TGTGCCGGCAGAGTGGGGACTAGCGTCGATGAGCAGTTCTTC.

This clonotype came up a few times. V is TRBV12-3 or TRBV12-4 and J is TRBJ2-3; 9 bases line up with TRBD2. This CDR3 has 15 amino acids. After removal of 3 bases from V and 4 bases from J, the junction contained 5 bases not matched to a gene. The CDR3, as DNA: TGTGCCAGCAGTTTTCCTAGCGGGGTAGCAGATACGCAGTATTTT. Translation gives CASSFPSGVADTQYF.

Only a few counts were recorded for this clonotype. This chain uses TRBV28 with TRBJ1-6, with no clear D. The CDR3 has 15 amino acids. Trimming removed 3 bases from V and 7 bases from J, with 13 bases in between. Germline values: CDR1 MDHEN, CDR2 SYDVKM. As DNA, the CDR3 is TGTGCCAGCAGTTTCTTTACGGGGATCAATTCACCCCTCCACTTT. Amino acid sequence: CASSFFTGINSPLHF.

This clonotype was picked up a small number of times. V is TRBV20-1 and J is TRBJ1-1, with unresolved D. The CDR3 length is 12 residues. Germline loops: CDR1 DFQATT, CDR2 SNEGSKA (reference sequence). The V gene lost 0 bases and the J gene lost 6 bases, with 8 bases spanning the gap. CDR3 in amino acids: CSARDGTSEAFF. The CDR3 nucleotides are TGCAGTGCTAGAGATGGCACGTCTGAAGCTTTCTTT.

The J gene is TRBJ2-7, the V gene TRBV7-2; possibly TRBD1 for D (6 bases). Matching the DNA end better, TRBJ2-5 makes the J call doubtful. The CDR3 length is 13 residues. The germline gives CDR1 SGHTA, CDR2 FQGNSA. The CDR3 reads CASSLDDRMTQYF. CDR3 nucleotide sequence: TGTGCCAGCAGCTTAGATGACAGGATGACCCAGTACTTC.

The CDR3, as DNA: TGTGCCAGCAGTTTACGGTACTCTGCAACTAATGAAAAACTGTTTTTT. Translating it yields CASSLRYSATNEKLFF. The chain has TRBV28 and TRBJ1-4; no clear D. The CDR3 totals 16 residues. Trimming removed 2 bases from V and 0 bases from J, with 10 bases in between. Germline values: CDR1 MDHEN, CDR2 SYDVKM.

J is TRBJ2-1 and V is TRBV5-1, with no clear D. TRBJ2-7 explains the end of the DNA better; the J call may be wrong. This CDR3 spans 15 amino acids. Per germline, CDR1 SGHRS and CDR2 YFSETQ. CDR3: CASSTTLSSYNEQYF. CDR3 nucleotide sequence: TGCGCCAGCAGCACCACCTTGAGCTCCTACAATGAGCAGTACTTC.

This clonotype has only a few counts. The V and J genes are TRBV5-1 and TRBJ1-2; D might be TRBD1 (5 bases). Germline V gene lookup returns CDR1 SGHRS and CDR2 YFSETQ. V dropped 4 bases and J dropped 7 bases, with 14 bases sitting between them. The CDR3 spans 13 residues. In nucleotides, the CDR3 is TGCGCCAGCAGCGTCCGGGACGGTGTTGGCTACACCTTC. The encoded protein is CASSVRDGVGYTF.

The chain employs TRBV29-1 and TRBJ2-2; D unresolved. Germline CDR1 and CDR2: SQVTM and ANQGSEA. This CDR3 region has 11 residues. V was cut by 4 bases and J by 0 bases, with 0 bases left in between. In DNA form, the CDR3 reads TGCAGCGTTGCGAACACCGGGGAGCTGTTTTTT. Translated, it gives CSVANTGELFF.

This clonotype was seen only a few times. The chain employs TRBV5-1 and TRBJ2-3, with TRBD1 identical over 9 bases. This CDR3 is 15 amino acids long. Germline lookup yields CDR1 SGHRS and CDR2 YFSETQ. The V and J ends lost 7 bases and 3 bases, in that order; junction bases with no gene match: 9. CDR3 bases: TGCGCCAGCGCTTCCGGTGGACAGGGGACAGATACGCAGTATTTT. This codes for CASASGGQGTDTQYF.

Ten or more counts support this clonotype. This chain connects TRBV7-2 to TRBJ2-5; 9 nucleotides line up with TRBD1. V shed 1 base and J 4 bases; nucleotides not matched to a gene: 1. Germline V lookup: CDR1 SGHTA, CDR2 FQGNSA. The CDR3 spans 14 residues. The DNA for the CDR3 is TGTGCCAGCAGCTTAGACAGGGGGCGAGAGACCCAGTACTTC. It encodes CASSLDRGRETQYF.

J is TRBJ1-2 and V is TRBV11-2; D perhaps matches TRBD1 (6 bases). The V and J ends lost 0 bases and 7 bases respectively, with 12 bases between them. The length of the CDR3 is 14 residues. From germline, CDR1 is SGHAT and CDR2 FQNNGV. CDR3 protein: CASSLDPGTTGYTF. Here the CDR3 DNA reads TGTGCCAGCAGCTTAGACCCCGGGACAACTGGCTACACCTTC. Based on the CDR3 plus reference TRBV11-2 and TRBJ1-2, the full variable domain is EAGVAQSPRYKIIEKRQSVAFWCNPISGHATLYWYQQILGQGPKLLIQFQNNGVVDDSQLPKDRFSAERLKGVDSTLKIQPAKLEDSAVYLCASSLDPGTTGYTFGSGTRLTVV.

The chain is built from TRBV15 and TRBJ2-1, with D possibly being TRBD2 (6 bases). Trimming cost V 6 bases and J 4 bases, with 19 bases left between them. Germline values: CDR1 LNHNV, CDR2 YYDKDF (reference sequence). The CDR3 loop spans 16 amino acids. In nucleotides, the CDR3 is TGTGCCACCAGTCCTTATACCGGGACTGCTTACAATGAGCAGTTCTTC. As protein: CATSPYTGTAYNEQFF. The entire variable domain, with the rest obtained from reference TRBV15 and TRBJ2-1, is as follows: DAMVIQNPRYQVTQFGKPVTLSCSQTLNHNVMYWYQQKSSQAPKLLFHYYDKDFNNEADTPDNFQSRRPNTSFCFLDIRSPGLGDTAMYLCATSPYTGTAYNEQFFGPGTRLTVL.

The chain has TRBV6-5 and TRBJ2-4; D not certain. V gave up 2 bases and J gave up 6 bases, with 8 bases separating them. This CDR3 comprises 13 residues. In germline, CDR1 is MNHEY, CDR2 SVGAGI. CDR3 protein: CASSYGSGNIQYF. Written as DNA, the CDR3 is TGTGCCAGCAGTTACGGGTCGGGAAACATTCAGTACTTC.

The sample holds a few counts of this clonotype. V is TRBV4-2 and J is TRBJ1-1; D uncertain. V lost 0 bases, J lost 0 bases, and 14 bases lay in between. This CDR3 is 17 amino acids long. Germline V gene data show CDR1 as LGHNA and CDR2 as YNFKEQ. CDR3: CASSQEGNRGMNTEAFF. The CDR3 region has the DNA TGTGCCAGCAGCCAAGAAGGCAATCGGGGAATGAACACTGAAGCTTTCTTT.

This clonotype was counted a few times. The chain couples TRBV20-1 to TRBJ1-4; no reliable D call. The germline CDR1 and CDR2 sequences are DFQATT and SNEGSKA (reference sequence). The CDR3 runs 15 residues. The germline V and J ends were trimmed by 5 bases and 0 bases, with 13 bases remaining between them. CDR3 loop: CSAPDNIATNEKLFF. The CDR3 nucleotides read TGCAGTGCTCCGGATAACATTGCAACTAATGAAAAACTGTTTTTT.

The chain has TRBV6-1 and TRBJ2-7, with 9 bases aligning to TRBD1. The CDR3 is 17 amino acids. The V segment lost 6 bases and the J segment 0 bases; nucleotides outside the gene matches: 12. CDR1 and CDR2 (germline): MNHNS, SASEGT. The CDR3 is CASRPLARGQGSYEQYF. CDR3 nucleotides: TGTGCCAGCAGACCCCTCGCTCGGGGACAGGGCTCCTACGAGCAGTACTTC.